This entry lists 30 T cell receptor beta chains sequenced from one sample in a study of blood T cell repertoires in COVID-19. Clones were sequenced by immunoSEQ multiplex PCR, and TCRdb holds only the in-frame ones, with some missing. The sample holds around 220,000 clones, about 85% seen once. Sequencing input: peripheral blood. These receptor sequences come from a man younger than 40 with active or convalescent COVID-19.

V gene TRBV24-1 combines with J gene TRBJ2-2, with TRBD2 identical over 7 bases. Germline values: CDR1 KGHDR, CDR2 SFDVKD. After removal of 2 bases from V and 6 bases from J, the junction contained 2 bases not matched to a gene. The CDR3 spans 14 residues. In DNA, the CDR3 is TGTGCCACCAGTGATTCCCGGGGGGCCGGGGAGCTGTTTTTT. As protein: CATSDSRGAGELFF.

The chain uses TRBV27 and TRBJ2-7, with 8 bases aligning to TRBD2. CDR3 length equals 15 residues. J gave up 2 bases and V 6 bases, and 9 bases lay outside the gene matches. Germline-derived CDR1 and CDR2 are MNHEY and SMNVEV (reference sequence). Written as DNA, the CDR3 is TGTGCCAGCAGCCCCCGGGGGGGGCTAGCCTACGAGCAGTACTTC. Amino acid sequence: CASSPRGGLAYEQYF.

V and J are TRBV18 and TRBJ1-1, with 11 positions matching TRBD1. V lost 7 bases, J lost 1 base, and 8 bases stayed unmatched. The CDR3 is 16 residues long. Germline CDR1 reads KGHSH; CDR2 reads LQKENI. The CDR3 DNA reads TGTGCCAGCTTACTGGACAGGGGGCGATCGAACACTGAAGCTTTCTTT. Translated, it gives CASLLDRGRSNTEAFF.

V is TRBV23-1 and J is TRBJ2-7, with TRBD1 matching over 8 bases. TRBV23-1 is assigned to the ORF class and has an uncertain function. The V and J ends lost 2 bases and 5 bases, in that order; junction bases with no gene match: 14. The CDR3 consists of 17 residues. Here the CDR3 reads CASSQTGPRDRQHEQYF. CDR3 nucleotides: TGCGCCAGCAGTCAAACTGGACCCCGGGACAGGCAACACGAGCAGTACTTC.

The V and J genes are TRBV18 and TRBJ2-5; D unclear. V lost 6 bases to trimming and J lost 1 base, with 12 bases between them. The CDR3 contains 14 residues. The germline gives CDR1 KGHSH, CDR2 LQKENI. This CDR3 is CASSLLGLQETQYF. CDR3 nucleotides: TGTGCCAGCTCCCTCCTGGGCCTCCAAGAGACCCAGTACTTC.

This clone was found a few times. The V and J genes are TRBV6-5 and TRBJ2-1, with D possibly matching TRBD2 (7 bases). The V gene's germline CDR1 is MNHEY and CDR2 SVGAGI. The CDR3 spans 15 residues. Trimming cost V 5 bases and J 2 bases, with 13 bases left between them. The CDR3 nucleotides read TGTGCCAGCAGTAAGGAGGGGGGGCCCTACAATGAGCAGTTCTTC. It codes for CASSKEGGPYNEQFF.

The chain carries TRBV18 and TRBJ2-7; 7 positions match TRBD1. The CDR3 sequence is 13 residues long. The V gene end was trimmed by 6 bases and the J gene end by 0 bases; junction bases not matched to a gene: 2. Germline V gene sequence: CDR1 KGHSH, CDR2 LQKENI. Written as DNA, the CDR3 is TGTGCCAGCTCCGGGGACAGCTCCTACGAGCAGTACTTC. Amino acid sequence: CASSGDSSYEQYF.

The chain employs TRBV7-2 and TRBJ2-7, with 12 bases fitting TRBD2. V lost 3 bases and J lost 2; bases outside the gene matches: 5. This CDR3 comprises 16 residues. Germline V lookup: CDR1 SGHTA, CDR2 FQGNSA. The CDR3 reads CASSFPTSGGPYEQYF. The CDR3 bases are TGTGCCAGCAGCTTTCCGACTAGCGGGGGCCCCTACGAGCAGTACTTC.

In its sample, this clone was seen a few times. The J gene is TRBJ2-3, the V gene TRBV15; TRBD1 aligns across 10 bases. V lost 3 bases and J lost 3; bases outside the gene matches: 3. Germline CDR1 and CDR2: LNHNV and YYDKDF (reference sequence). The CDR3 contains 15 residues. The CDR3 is CATSSGTGETDTQYF. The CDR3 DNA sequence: TGTGCCACCAGCAGCGGGACAGGGGAAACAGATACGCAGTATTTT.

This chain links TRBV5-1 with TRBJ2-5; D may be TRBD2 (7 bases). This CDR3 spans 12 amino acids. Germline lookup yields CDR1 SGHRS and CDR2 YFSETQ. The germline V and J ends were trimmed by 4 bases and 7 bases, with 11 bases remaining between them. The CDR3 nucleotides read TGCGCCAGCAGCACAAGGGGGGGGACCCAGTACTTC. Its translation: CASSTRGGTQYF. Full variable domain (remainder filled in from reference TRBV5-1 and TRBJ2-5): KAGVTQTPRYLIKTRGQQVTLSCSPISGHRSVSWYQQTPGQGLQFLFEYFSETQRNKGNFPGRFSGRQFSNSRSEMNVSTLELGDSALYLCASSTRGGTQYFGPGTRLLVL.

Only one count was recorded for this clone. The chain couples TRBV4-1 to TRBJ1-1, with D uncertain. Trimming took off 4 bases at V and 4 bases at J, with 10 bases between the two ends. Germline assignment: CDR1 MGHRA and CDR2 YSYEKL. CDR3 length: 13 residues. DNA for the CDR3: TGCGCCAGCAGCCGGAGGACGGGCACTGAAGCTTTCTTT. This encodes CASSRRTGTEAFF.

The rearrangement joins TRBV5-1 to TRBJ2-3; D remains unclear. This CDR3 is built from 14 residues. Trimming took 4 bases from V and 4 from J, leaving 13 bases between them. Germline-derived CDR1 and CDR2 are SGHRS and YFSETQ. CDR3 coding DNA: TGCGCCAGCAGCCCCCTCGACACCCCAGATACGCAGTATTTT. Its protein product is CASSPLDTPDTQYF.

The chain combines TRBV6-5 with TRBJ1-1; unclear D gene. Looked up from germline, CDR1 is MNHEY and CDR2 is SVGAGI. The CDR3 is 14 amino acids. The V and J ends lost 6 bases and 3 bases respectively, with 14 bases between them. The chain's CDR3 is CASRYREFYTEAFF. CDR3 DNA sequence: TGTGCCAGCAGGTATCGAGAGTTCTACACTGAAGCTTTCTTT.

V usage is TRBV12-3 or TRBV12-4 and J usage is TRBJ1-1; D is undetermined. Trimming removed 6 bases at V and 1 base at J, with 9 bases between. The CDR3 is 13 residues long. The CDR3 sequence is CASSQVENTEAFF. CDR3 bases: TGTGCCAGCAGCCAGGTAGAGAACACTGAAGCTTTCTTT.

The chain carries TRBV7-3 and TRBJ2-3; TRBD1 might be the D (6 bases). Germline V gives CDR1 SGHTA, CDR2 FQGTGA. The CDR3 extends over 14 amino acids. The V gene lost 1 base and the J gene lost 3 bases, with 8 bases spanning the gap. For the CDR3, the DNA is TGTGCCAGCAGCTTAATAGGGGGTACAGATACGCAGTATTTT. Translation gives CASSLIGGTDTQYF.

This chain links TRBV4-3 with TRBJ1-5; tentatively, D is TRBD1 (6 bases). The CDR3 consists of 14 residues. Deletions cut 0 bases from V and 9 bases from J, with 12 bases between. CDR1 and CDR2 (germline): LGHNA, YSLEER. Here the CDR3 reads CASSQEGRGRPQHF. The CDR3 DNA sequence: TGCGCCAGCAGCCAAGAAGGCAGGGGACGGCCCCAGCATTTT.

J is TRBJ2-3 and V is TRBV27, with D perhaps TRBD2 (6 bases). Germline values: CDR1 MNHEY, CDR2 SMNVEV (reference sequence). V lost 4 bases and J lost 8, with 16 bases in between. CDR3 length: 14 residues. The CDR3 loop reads CASSSGSTGPTQYF. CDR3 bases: TGTGCCAGCAGTTCCGGGAGTACCGGGCCTACGCAGTATTTT.

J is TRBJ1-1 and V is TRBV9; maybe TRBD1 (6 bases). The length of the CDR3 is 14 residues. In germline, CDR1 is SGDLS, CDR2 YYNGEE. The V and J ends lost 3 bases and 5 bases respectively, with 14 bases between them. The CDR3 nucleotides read TGTGCCAGCAGCGGGACAGTCTTTGGGACTGAAGCTTTCTTT. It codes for CASSGTVFGTEAFF.

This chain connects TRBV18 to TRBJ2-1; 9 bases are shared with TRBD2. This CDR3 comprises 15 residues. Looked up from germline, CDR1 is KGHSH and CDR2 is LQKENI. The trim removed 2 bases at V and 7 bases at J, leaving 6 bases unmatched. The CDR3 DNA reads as TGTGCCAGCTCACCAATTGGGACTAGCATGAATGAGCAGTTCTTC. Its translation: CASSPIGTSMNEQFF.

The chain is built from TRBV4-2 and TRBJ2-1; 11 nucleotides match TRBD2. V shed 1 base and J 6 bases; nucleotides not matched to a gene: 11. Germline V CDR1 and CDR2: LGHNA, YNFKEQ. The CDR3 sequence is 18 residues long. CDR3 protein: CASSQGVGSGRVPNEQFF. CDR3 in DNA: TGTGCCAGCAGCCAAGGGGTTGGTAGCGGGAGGGTCCCCAATGAGCAGTTCTTC.

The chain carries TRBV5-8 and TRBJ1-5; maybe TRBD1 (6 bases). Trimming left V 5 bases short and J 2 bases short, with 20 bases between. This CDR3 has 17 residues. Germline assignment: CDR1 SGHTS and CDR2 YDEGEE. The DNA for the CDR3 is TGTGCCAGCAGTCGGGTGGCAGGGGTGTCTGGCAATCAGCCCCAGCATTTT. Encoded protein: CASSRVAGVSGNQPQHF.

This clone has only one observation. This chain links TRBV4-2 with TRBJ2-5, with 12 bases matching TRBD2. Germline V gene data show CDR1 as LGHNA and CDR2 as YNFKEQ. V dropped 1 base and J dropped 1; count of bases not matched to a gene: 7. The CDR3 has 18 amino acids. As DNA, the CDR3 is TGTGCCAGCAGCCAAGGGGCGCTAGCGGGGGGGCCCCAAGAGACCCAGTACTTC. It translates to CASSQGALAGGPQETQYF.

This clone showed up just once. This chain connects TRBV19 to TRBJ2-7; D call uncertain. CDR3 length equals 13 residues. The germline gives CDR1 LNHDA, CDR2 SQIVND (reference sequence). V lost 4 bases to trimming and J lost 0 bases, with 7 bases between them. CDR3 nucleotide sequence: TGTGCCAGTAGTAGGCAGGCCTCCTACGAGCAGTACTTC. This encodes CASSRQASYEQYF.

In DNA, the CDR3 is TGTGCCAGTAGTCCCCCGGGACTAGCTGAAGCTTTCTTT. Its translation is CASSPPGLAEAFF. This chain links TRBV19 with TRBJ1-1; D may be TRBD1 (5 bases). Trimming cost V 5 bases and J 6 bases, with 13 bases left between them. Germline V gene sequence: CDR1 LNHDA, CDR2 SQIVND (reference sequence). The CDR3 consists of 13 residues.

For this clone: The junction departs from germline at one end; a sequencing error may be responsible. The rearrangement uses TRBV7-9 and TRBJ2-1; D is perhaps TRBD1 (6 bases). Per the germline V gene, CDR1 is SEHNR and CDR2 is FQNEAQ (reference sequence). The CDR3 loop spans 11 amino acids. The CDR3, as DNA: TGTGCCAGCAGCGGGGACAAAGAGCAGTTCTTC. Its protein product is CASSGDKEQFF.

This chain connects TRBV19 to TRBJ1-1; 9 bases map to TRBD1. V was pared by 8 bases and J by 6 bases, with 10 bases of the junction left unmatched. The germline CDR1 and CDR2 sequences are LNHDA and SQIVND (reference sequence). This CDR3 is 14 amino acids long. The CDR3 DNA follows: TGTGCCAGTTCTCCCGGGACAGGGAGGCCTGAAGCTTTCTTT. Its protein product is CASSPGTGRPEAFF.

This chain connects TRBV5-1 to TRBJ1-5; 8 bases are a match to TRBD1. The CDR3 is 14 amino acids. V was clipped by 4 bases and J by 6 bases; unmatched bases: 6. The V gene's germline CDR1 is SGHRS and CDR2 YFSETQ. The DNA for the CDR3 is TGCGCCAGCAGCCAGGGGGCTTGGGGTCAGCCCCAGCATTTT. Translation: CASSQGAWGQPQHF.

This CDR3 is CASSYTRGGNTIYF. The CDR3 region has the DNA TGTGCCAGCAGCTACACCCGGGGGGGAAACACCATATATTTT. The chain joins TRBV11-2 to TRBJ1-3; D is possibly TRBD1 (5 bases). The CDR3 runs 14 residues. V lost 4 bases, J lost 4 bases, and 11 bases lay in between. Germline CDR1 is SGHAT and CDR2 is FQNNGV.

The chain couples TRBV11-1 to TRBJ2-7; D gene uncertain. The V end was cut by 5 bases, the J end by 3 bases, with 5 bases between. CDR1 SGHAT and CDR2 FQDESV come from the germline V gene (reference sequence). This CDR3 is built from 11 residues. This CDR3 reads CASSRLYEQYF. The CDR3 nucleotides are TGTGCCAGCAGCCGACTCTACGAGCAGTACTTC.

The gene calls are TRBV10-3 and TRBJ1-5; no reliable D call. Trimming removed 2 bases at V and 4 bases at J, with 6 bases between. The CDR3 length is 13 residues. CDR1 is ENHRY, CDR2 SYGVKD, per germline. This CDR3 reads CAISETENQPQHF. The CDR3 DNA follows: TGTGCCATCAGTGAGACTGAGAATCAGCCCCAGCATTTT.